This T cell receptor (beta chain) was profiled in a study of PD-1 and CTLA-4 blockade in melanoma. Between the trimmed V and J ends, which lost 6 bases and 4 bases, there was a span of 13 bases. This CDR3 has 14 residues. Germline lookup yields CDR1 MNHEY and CDR2 SVGAGI. Generated by immunoSEQ multiplex PCR, the TCRdb table keeps only in-frame clones and is missing some. Among some 29,000 clones listed, roughly nine tenths were seen once. The chain is built from TRBV6-5 and TRBJ2-1; TRBD1 is a possible D gene (6 bases). Source: CD8+ T cells from peripheral blood, taken before anti-PD-1 treatment. The TCR sequence derives from a human donor with melanoma. The CDR3 coding sequence is TGTGCCAGCAGCTATTCAGGGGAGTACAATGAGCAGTTCTTC. Residues: CASSYSGEYNEQFF.